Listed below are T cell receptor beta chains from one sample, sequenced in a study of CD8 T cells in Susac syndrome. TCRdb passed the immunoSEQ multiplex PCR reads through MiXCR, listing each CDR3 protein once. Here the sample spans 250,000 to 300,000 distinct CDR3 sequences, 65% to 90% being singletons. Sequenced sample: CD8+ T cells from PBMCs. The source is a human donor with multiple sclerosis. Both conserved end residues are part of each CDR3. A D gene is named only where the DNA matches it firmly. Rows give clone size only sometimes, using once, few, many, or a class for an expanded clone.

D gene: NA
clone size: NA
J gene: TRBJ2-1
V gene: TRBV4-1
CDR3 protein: CASSQAPGSYNEQFF
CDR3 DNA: TGCGCCAGCAGCCAAGCCCCAGGCTCCTACAATGAGCAGTTCTTC

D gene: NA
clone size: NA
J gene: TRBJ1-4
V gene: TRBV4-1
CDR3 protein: CASSPKAVTGWGGEKLFF
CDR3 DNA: TGCGCCAGCAGCCCGAAGGCCGTTACAGGGTGGGGCGGCGAAAAACTGTTTTTT

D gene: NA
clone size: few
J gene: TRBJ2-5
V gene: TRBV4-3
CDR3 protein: CASSQGYGQSMVETQYF
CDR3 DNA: TGCGCCAGCAGCCAAGGTTACGGACAAAGTATGGTCGAGACCCAGTACTTC

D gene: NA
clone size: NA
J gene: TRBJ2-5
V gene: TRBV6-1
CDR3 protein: CASSPKGSGLLFETQYF
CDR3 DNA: TGTGCCAGCAGCCCCAAAGGGTCCGGGCTCCTCTTCGAGACCCAGTACTTC

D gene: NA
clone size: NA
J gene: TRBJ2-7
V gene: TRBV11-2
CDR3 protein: CASNPTGYEQYF
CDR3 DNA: TGTGCCAGCAACCCGACCGGCTACGAGCAGTACTTC

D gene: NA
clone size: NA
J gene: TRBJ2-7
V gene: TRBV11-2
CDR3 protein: CASSLVLSGDRTIEIYEQYF
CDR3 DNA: TGTGCCAGCAGCTTAGTACTTTCAGGAGACCGAACTATCGAGATCTACGAGCAGTACTTC

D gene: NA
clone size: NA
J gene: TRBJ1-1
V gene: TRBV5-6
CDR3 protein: CASSLLTSNTEAFF
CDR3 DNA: TGTGCCAGCAGCTTGCTGACATCGAACACTGAAGCTTTCTTT

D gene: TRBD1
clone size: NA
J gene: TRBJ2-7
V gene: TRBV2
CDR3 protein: CASSEFLTGNYEQYF
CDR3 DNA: TGTGCCAGCAGTGAGTTTTTGACAGGGAACTACGAGCAGTACTTC

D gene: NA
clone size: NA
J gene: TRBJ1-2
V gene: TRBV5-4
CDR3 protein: CASSLGPSSAYGYTF
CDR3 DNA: TGTGCCAGCAGCTTGGGACCGTCCAGCGCCTATGGCTACACCTTC

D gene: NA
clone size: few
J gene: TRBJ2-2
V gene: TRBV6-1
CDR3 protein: CASRDLGAGTTGELFF
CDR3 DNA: TGTGCCAGCAGGGATCTCGGGGCAGGGACGACCGGGGAGCTGTTTTTT

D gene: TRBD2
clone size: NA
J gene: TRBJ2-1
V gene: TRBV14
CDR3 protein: CASSVLGGSYNEQFF
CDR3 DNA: TGTGCCAGCAGCGTCCTGGGCGGGAGTTACAATGAGCAGTTCTTC

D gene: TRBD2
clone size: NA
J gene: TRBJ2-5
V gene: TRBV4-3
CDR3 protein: CASSPRLAGWETQYF
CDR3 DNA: TGCGCCAGCAGCCCCCGACTAGCGGGGTGGGAGACCCAGTACTTC

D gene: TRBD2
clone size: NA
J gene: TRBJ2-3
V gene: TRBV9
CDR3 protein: CASSVGLAGATDTQYF
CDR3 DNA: TGTGCCAGCAGCGTAGGTCTAGCGGGGGCCACAGATACGCAGTATTTT

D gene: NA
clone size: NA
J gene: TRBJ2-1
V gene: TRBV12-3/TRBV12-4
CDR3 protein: CASLAFYNEQFF
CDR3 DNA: TGTGCCAGCCTGGCTTTTTACAATGAGCAGTTCTTC

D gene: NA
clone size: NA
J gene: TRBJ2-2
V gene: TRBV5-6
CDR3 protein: CASSLGGLGTGELFF
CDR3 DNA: TGTGCCAGCAGCTTGGGGGGCCTCGGTACCGGGGAGCTGTTTTTT

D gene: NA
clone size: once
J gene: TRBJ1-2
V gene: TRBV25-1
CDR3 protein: CASSLDSSWGYTF
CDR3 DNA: TGTGCCAGCAGCCTCGACAGTTCTTGGGGCTACACCTTC

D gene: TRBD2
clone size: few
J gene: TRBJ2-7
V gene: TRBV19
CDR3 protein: CASSIDPSGINEQYF
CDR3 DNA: TGTGCCAGTAGTATAGATCCTAGCGGGATCAACGAGCAGTACTTC

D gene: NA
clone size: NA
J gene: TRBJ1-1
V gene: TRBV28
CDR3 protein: CASGGAEAFF
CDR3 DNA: TGTGCCAGCGGGGGGGCTGAAGCTTTCTTT

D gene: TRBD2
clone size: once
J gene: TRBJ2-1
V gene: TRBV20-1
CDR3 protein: CSARDLSSGRTYNEQFF
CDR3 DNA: TGCAGTGCTAGAGATTTGTCCAGCGGGAGAACATACAATGAGCAGTTCTTC

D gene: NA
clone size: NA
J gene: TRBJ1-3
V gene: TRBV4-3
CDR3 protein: CASSHTTEKPGNTIYF
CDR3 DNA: TGCGCCAGCAGCCACACGACCGAGAAACCTGGAAACACCATATATTTT

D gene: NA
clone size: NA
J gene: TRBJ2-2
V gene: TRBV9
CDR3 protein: CASSVEGEPATGELFF
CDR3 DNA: TGTGCCAGCAGCGTAGAGGGTGAACCCGCCACCGGGGAGCTGTTTTTT

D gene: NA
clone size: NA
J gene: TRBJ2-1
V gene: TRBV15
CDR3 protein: CATSRVYGGIYNEQFF
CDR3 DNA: TGTGCCACCAGCAGAGTGTACGGGGGAATCTACAATGAGCAGTTCTTC

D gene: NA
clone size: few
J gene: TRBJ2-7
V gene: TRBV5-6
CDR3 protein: CASSLGTRGYEQYF
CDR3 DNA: TGTGCCAGCAGCTTGGGTACCAGGGGCTACGAGCAGTACTTC